Below are 24 T cell receptor beta chains sequenced from a single sample in a study of shared clonotypes between healthy human individuals. Clones were sequenced by immunoSEQ multiplex PCR, and TCRdb holds only the in-frame ones, with some missing. Among about 470,000 clones listed, roughly 80% were seen once. The sample was PBMCs. The receptors were sampled from a woman between 35 and 50 years old in good health. Some clones in this sample may be carry-over from other donors' samples.

This clone appeared many times. The CDR3 DNA follows: TGTGCCAGTAAGATTGGAGGTGACTACAATGAGCAGTTCTTC. This translates into CASKIGGDYNEQFF. The chain is built from TRBV19 and TRBJ2-1, with D possibly TRBD2 on 5 matching bases. V was trimmed by 7 bases and J by 3 bases, leaving 13 bases between them. CDR1 is LNHDA, CDR2 SQIVND, per germline (reference sequence). The CDR3 has 14 residues.

The chain is built from TRBV6-5 and TRBJ2-2; D is ambiguous. Germline CDR1 and CDR2: MNHEY and SVGAGI. The germline V and J ends were trimmed by 6 bases and 4 bases, with 12 bases remaining between them. The CDR3 is 14 amino acids. DNA of the CDR3: TGTGCCAGCAGACATAGGCGGTTCACCGGGGAGCTGTTTTTT. Residues: CASRHRRFTGELFF.

This chain joins TRBV9 and TRBJ2-3; no reliable D call. The germline V and J ends were trimmed by 2 bases and 4 bases, with 11 bases remaining between them. The V gene's germline CDR1 is SGDLS and CDR2 YYNGEE. The CDR3 runs 14 residues. This chain's CDR3 is CASSVNGRADTQYF. As DNA, the CDR3 is TGTGCCAGCAGCGTCAACGGGCGCGCAGATACGCAGTATTTT. Full variable domain (outside the CDR3, taken from reference TRBV9 and TRBJ2-3): DSGVTQTPKHLITATGQRVTLRCSPRSGDLSVYWYQQSLDQGLQFLIQYYNGEERAKGNILERFSAQQFPDLHSELNLSSLELGDSALYFCASSVNGRADTQYFGPGTRLTVL.

The rearrangement uses TRBV7-2 and TRBJ1-2; D might be TRBD1 (5 bases). The germline V and J ends were trimmed by 5 bases and 5 bases, with 18 bases remaining between them. Per germline, CDR1 SGHTA and CDR2 FQGNSA. The CDR3 extends over 15 amino acids. The CDR3, as DNA: TGTGCCAGCAGCCCAGCCGGGACGGGGGGTTATGGCTACACCTTC. Protein: CASSPAGTGGYGYTF.

The chain recombines TRBV6-1 with TRBJ1-2, with D possibly being TRBD1 (6 bases). V dropped 3 bases and J dropped 6 bases, with 14 bases sitting between them. The CDR3 has 14 residues. Germline-derived CDR1 and CDR2 are MNHNS and SASEGT. CDR3 region: CASSDWGRADGYTF. For the CDR3, the DNA is TGTGCCAGCAGTGATTGGGGGCGAGCAGATGGCTACACCTTC.

The V and J genes are TRBV7-3 and TRBJ2-1; D assignment may be TRBD1 or TRBD2 (6 bases each). CDR3 length: 17 residues. The V gene lost 1 base and the J gene lost 6 bases, with 19 bases spanning the gap. CDR1 and CDR2 from the germline V gene are SGHTA and FQGTGA. As DNA, the CDR3 is TGTGCCAGCAGCTTAAGGGTCGTGGGGGGCCCCCGCAATGAGCAGTTCTTC. It specifies CASSLRVVGGPRNEQFF.

This clone was recorded a few times. CDR3 amino acids: CAWNMGDQPQHF. CDR3 in DNA: TGTGCCTGGAACATGGGGGATCAGCCCCAGCATTTT. The gene calls are TRBV30 and TRBJ1-5; TRBD1 might be the D (5 bases). CDR1 and CDR2 (germline): GTSNPN, SVGIG (reference sequence). The CDR3 sequence is 12 residues long. Trimming removed 4 bases at V and 5 bases at J, with 9 bases between.

V gene TRBV28 combines with J gene TRBJ1-2, with D perhaps TRBD1 (6 bases). V was cut by 7 bases and J by 7 bases, with 13 bases left in between. CDR1 and CDR2 from the germline V gene are MDHEN and SYDVKM. The CDR3 sequence is 12 residues long. Here the CDR3 reads CASNPPGAGYTF. In nucleotides, the CDR3 is TGTGCCAGCAATCCACCGGGGGCTGGCTACACCTTC.

The chain carries TRBV7-9 and TRBJ2-5; no definite D call. The V gene lost 2 bases and the J gene lost 4 bases, with 5 bases spanning the gap. CDR1 is SEHNR, CDR2 FQNEAQ, per germline (reference sequence). This CDR3 is built from 12 residues. CDR3 coding DNA: TGTGCCAGCAGCTTATTTCGAGAGACCCAGTACTTC. Translating gives CASSLFRETQYF.

This chain connects TRBV30 to TRBJ2-5; D possibly corresponds to TRBD2 (5 bases). CDR3 length: 17 residues. Germline assignment: CDR1 GTSNPN and CDR2 SVGIG (reference sequence). V gave up 1 base and J gave up 5 bases, with 23 bases separating them. CDR3 protein: CAWSDPPLLVRQETQYF. CDR3 coding DNA: TGTGCCTGGAGTGACCCACCTCTACTAGTTAGGCAGGAGACCCAGTACTTC. Complete variable domain (other parts from reference TRBV30 and TRBJ2-5): SQTIHQWPATLVQPVGSPLSLECTVEGTSNPNLYWYRQAAGRGLQLLFYSVGIGQISSEVPQNLSASRPQDRQFILSSKKLLLSDSGFYLCAWSDPPLLVRQETQYFGPGTRLLVL.

In its sample, this clone was seen a few times. Relative to the germline gene, one junction end is altered; a read error may explain this. The chain employs TRBV5-1 and TRBJ1-2; no clear D. The CDR3 is 15 residues long. In germline, CDR1 is SGHRS, CDR2 YFSETQ. DNA of the CDR3: TGCGCCAGCAGTTTGGACCGAGACACCAACTATGGCTACACCTTC. It encodes CASSLDRDTNYGYTF. Variable domain in full (rest from reference TRBV5-1 and TRBJ1-2): KAGVTQTPRYLIKTRGQQVTLSCSPISGHRSVSWYQQTPGQGLQFLFEYFSETQRNKGNFPGRFSGRQFSNSRSEMNVSTLELGDSALYLCASSLDRDTNYGYTFGSGTRLTVV.

The chain has TRBV7-6 and TRBJ2-7; D is perhaps TRBD1 (6 bases). V was pared by 5 bases and J by 0 bases, with 17 bases between. The germline V gene encodes CDR1 SGHVS and CDR2 FNYEAQ. This CDR3 comprises 16 residues. CDR3 residues: CASSPGVQSPSYEQYF. CDR3 in DNA: TGTGCCAGCAGCCCAGGGGTACAGTCACCCTCCTACGAGCAGTACTTC.

The chain couples TRBV19 to TRBJ2-1, with D hard to call. CDR1 and CDR2 (germline): LNHDA, SQIVND (reference sequence). The CDR3 contains 16 residues. The germline V and J ends were trimmed by 6 bases and 2 bases, with 17 bases remaining between them. DNA for the CDR3: TGTGCCAGTAGCGCCCAGCTAGTAGTTCCCTACAATGAGCAGTTCTTC. Translation: CASSAQLVVPYNEQFF.

This clone was seen at least ten times. The chain employs TRBV2 and TRBJ2-7; D call uncertain. Trimming cost V 3 bases and J 3 bases, with 6 bases left between them. The CDR3 has 12 residues. The germline gives CDR1 SNHLY, CDR2 FYNNEI. Here the CDR3 DNA reads TGTGCCAGCAGTGAGTGGGACTACGAGCAGTACTTC. Translated: CASSEWDYEQYF.

The rearrangement joins TRBV30 to TRBJ2-7; D is tentatively TRBD1 or TRBD2 (6 bases each). This CDR3 spans 16 amino acids. Germline values: CDR1 GTSNPN, CDR2 SVGIG (reference sequence). Trimming removed 1 base at V and 0 bases at J, with 16 bases between. The DNA of the CDR3 is TGTGCCTGGAGTGGGGGGGCCTGGACGGCCTCCTACGAGCAGTACTTC. Protein: CAWSGGAWTASYEQYF.

Turning to this clone: The same CDR3 is also encoded by other DNA sequences in this sample. The chain uses TRBV11-3 and TRBJ2-3; maybe TRBD2 (5 bases). The germline gives CDR1 SGHNT, CDR2 YENEEA. The CDR3 is 14 residues long. The V and J ends lost 1 base and 0 bases respectively, with 5 bases between them. CDR3 sequence (DNA): TGTGCCAGCAGCTTAGGAGGGAGCACAGATACGCAGTATTTT. Its translation: CASSLGGSTDTQYF.

The CDR3 nucleotides read TGCGCCAGCAGCCAGTACCTACGGGAAGAGTTTTCCTACAATGAGCAGTTCTTC. It codes for CASSQYLREEFSYNEQFF. This chain joins TRBV4-3 and TRBJ2-1; D perhaps matches TRBD2 (5 bases). The germline V gene has CDR1 LGHNA and CDR2 YSLEER. CDR3 size: 18 residues. The V gene lost 3 bases and the J gene lost 1 base, with 19 bases spanning the gap.

The V gene is TRBV5-1, the J gene TRBJ2-1, with a tentative D call TRBD1 (8 bases). Germline CDR1 is SGHRS and CDR2 is YFSETQ. CDR3 length: 18 amino acids. Between the trimmed V and J ends, which lost 4 bases and 4 bases, there was a span of 24 bases. CDR3 bases: TGCGCCAGCAGCCGATCACGACAAGACAGGGGAGGGTACAATGAGCAGTTCTTC. Residues: CASSRSRQDRGGYNEQFF.

This clone has at least ten counts. The sample carries other DNA sequences with the same CDR3. The chain couples TRBV4-3 to TRBJ1-4; D might be TRBD1 (5 bases). CDR3 length equals 15 residues. Germline CDR1 is LGHNA and CDR2 is YSLEER. V gave up 0 bases and J gave up 3 bases, with 8 bases separating them. The CDR3 protein is CASSQDTGPNEKLFF. The CDR3 nucleotides are TGCGCCAGCAGCCAAGATACGGGACCTAATGAAAAACTGTTTTTT.

Note on this clone: This same CDR3 is encoded by further DNA sequences in the sample. The chain has TRBV5-1 and TRBJ2-7, with TRBD1 matching over 8 bases. CDR3 length equals 14 residues. The V gene's germline CDR1 is SGHRS and CDR2 YFSETQ. With V trimmed by 3 bases and J by 1 base, 3 bases remained unmatched. CDR3 bases: TGCGCCAGCAGCTCCGGGACAGGTTCCTACGAGCAGTACTTC. It codes for CASSSGTGSYEQYF. The complete variable domain, with remaining parts taken from reference TRBV5-1 and TRBJ2-7, reads KAGVTQTPRYLIKTRGQQVTLSCSPISGHRSVSWYQQTPGQGLQFLFEYFSETQRNKGNFPGRFSGRQFSNSRSEMNVSTLELGDSALYLCASSSGTGSYEQYFGPGTRLTVT.

This rearrangement joins TRBV19 to TRBJ2-5; 10 bases line up with TRBD1. Germline V gene data show CDR1 as LNHDA and CDR2 as SQIVND (reference sequence). The CDR3 contains 13 residues. Trimming cost V 6 bases and J 5 bases; bases outside gene matches: 3. The CDR3 region has the DNA TGTGCCAGTAGCCGGGACAGGGGTGAGACCCAGTACTTC. This sequence encodes CASSRDRGETQYF.

This chain joins TRBV28 and TRBJ2-7; 9 nucleotides align to TRBD2. Germline lookup yields CDR1 MDHEN and CDR2 SYDVKM. Trimming removed 6 bases from V and 2 bases from J; junction bases left unmatched: 5. This CDR3 spans 14 amino acids. The CDR3 protein is CASRTSGLTYEQYF. The CDR3 DNA is TGTGCCAGCAGGACTAGCGGCTTAACCTACGAGCAGTACTTC. The full variable domain, its missing parts supplied by reference TRBV28 and TRBJ2-7, is DVKVTQSSRYLVKRTGEKVFLECVQDMDHENMFWYRQDPGLGLRLIYFSYDVKMKEKGDIPEGYSVSREKKERFSLILESASTNQTSMYLCASRTSGLTYEQYFGPGTRLTVT.

The chain is built from TRBV6-5 and TRBJ2-7, with TRBD1 identical over 7 bases. Trimming removed 6 bases from V and 6 bases from J; junction bases left unmatched: 14. From germline, CDR1 is MNHEY and CDR2 SVGAGI. The CDR3 extends over 15 amino acids. The CDR3, as DNA: TGTGCCAGCAGGTCCAGGACAGGAATTTCGGGCGAGCAGTACTTC. This translates into CASRSRTGISGEQYF.

The CDR3 nucleotides are TGTGCCAGCAGTTACCTTTCATACGGGGGCGGCTACACCTTC. It codes for CASSYLSYGGGYTF. The genes are TRBV28 and TRBJ1-2; possibly TRBD1 for D (6 bases). Per the germline V gene, CDR1 is MDHEN and CDR2 is SYDVKM. V was shortened by 4 bases and J by 8 bases, with 17 bases between the two germline ends. The CDR3 spans 14 residues.